This T cell receptor beta chain is drawn from a study of PD-L1 blockade in urothelial cancer. From germline, CDR1 is DFQATT and CDR2 SNEGSKA (reference sequence). V was shortened by 6 bases and J by 8 bases, with 8 bases between the two germline ends. CDR3 length: 10 residues. TCRdb's copy holds only in-frame clones and misses some; the assay was immunoSEQ multiplex PCR. Of approximately 100,000 clones listed, over 80% are singletons. The V gene is TRBV20-1, the J gene TRBJ2-1; no definite D call. Sample: PBMCs, taken around atezolizumab (anti-PD-L1) treatment. The source of this sequence is a woman of 80 years or more with urothelial cancer. CDR3 coding DNA: TGCAGTGCGGAACGGGATGAGCAGTTCTTC. Its protein product is CSAERDEQFF.